The sequence of this TCR beta chain was determined in a study of T-cell memory formation after mild COVID-19 (dated by TCRdb to the early 2020s). Concerning the study at large: TCR sequence clusters from the two donors were found to be largely donor specific. T-cell clones expanding and contracting after mild COVID-19 in a couple of donors were tracked by longitudinal TCRalpha and TCRbeta repertoire sequencing. The cohort was made up of two young adult volunteers, one female and one male, who were previously healthy. The investigation overall reported the following: The detection of some responding clones in pre-infection memory suggests that pre-existing cross-reactive memory T cells joined the SARS-CoV-2 response. Whether the second-wave clones peaking on day 37 were SARS-CoV-2 specific was not confirmed. Contracting CD4+ clones were located mainly in the CM and EM memory subsets, whereas CD8+ clones were found to be enriched in EMRA. The study included only a couple of mild cases, and larger cohorts that include severe cases with pre-infection samples were judged to be necessary. Balanced CD4/CD8 phenotypes were observed for clones contracting from day 15 to 85, whereas a bias towards CD4+ was observed for a second wave of clones expanding from day 15 to 37.

The table lists this clonotype with a few counts. Its target antigen remains unknown. Base-call qualities are not available, and no considerably larger clone is one nucleotide away. CDR1 and CDR2, looked up from the germline V gene, are KGHDR and SFDVKD. There are 17 amino acids in the CDR3, from cysteine to phenylalanine inclusive. The only DNA kept is the CDR3, 51 bases in frame from the first base. V is shortened by 3 bases, J by 0 bases, and the region joining them spans 14 bases. Ficoll-Paque density gradient centrifugation was the method used to isolate PBMCs. The instrument given in TCRdb is Illumina NovaSeq 6000. Using 5'RACE with constant-segment primers, TCRalpha and TCRbeta cDNA libraries were constructed, with sample barcodes and unique molecular identifiers added in the process. Trizol reagent was used to extract RNA from every sample. The libraries were amplified in two PCR steps, and the second step added a second sample barcode and Illumina TruSeq adapters. The libraries were sequenced on an Illumina NovaSeq using 2 x 150 bp paired-end reads. The paper's processing steps were these. The reads were demultiplexed and collapsed into UMI-guided consensus sequences using migec v1.2.7. Using mixcr v2.1.11, UMI consensuses were aligned to TRA and TRB V and J templates and then assembled into clonotypes. Expanded or contracted clonotypes were those called significant by both edgeR and NoisET, with noise models trained on biological replicates. For edgeR calls, the thresholds were a false discovery rate-adjusted p below 0.01 and a log2 fold-change of 1. PCA with hierarchical clustering of max-normalized trajectories of the 1000 most abundant clonotypes was used as exploratory dynamics analysis. Separately sequenced CD4+ and CD8+ repertoires were used to assign the CD4 or CD8 phenotype of responding clones. TCRdb's own reprocessing of the public reads used fastp at Q25 and MiXCR and kept productive beta chains. When rows share a CDR3 protein, they turn into one entry using the most common DNA and genes. The V and J calls were determined by TCRdb, not by the authors. The sample has about 190,000 distinct CDR3 sequences on record, around a fifth of them singletons. More than 20% of the sample comes from the top ten.

Recombination linked TRBV24-1 to TRBJ2-4; matching of 5 bases hints at TRBD1 as the D gene. Sequenced: PBMCs or a T cell subset sorted from them (not recorded which). This TCR derives from an adult woman who had mild COVID-19 (a few samples of this study predate the infection). The sample titles of this study are shuffled in the database, so cell type and time point are left out; the donor was told from shared clones. The bases read TGTGCCACCAGTGATCCGGGTCCGGACATAGCCAAAAACATTCAGTACTTC. This is translated as CATSDPGPDIAKNIQYF.